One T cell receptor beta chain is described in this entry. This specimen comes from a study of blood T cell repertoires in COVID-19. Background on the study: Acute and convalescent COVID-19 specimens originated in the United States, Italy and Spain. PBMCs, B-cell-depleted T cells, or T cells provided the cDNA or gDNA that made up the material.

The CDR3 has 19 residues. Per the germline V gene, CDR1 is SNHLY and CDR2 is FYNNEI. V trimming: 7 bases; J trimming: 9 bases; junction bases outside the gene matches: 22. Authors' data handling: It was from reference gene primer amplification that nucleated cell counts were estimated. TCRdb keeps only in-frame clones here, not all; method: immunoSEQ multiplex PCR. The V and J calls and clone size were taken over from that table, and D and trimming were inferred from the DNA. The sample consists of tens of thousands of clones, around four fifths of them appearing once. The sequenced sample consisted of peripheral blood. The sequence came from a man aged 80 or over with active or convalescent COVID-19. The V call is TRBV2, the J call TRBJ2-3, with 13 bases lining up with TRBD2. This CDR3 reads CASTRQVEGLAGSRATQYF. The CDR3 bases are TGTGCCAGCACCAGACAGGTCGAGGGACTAGCGGGATCCAGGGCCACGCAGTATTTT.